This T cell receptor (beta chain) was sequenced during a study of T cells in women clearing cervical HPV infection. Study as a whole: Case blood drawn at lesion detection; control blood after infection cleared. Study outcomes and limitations: CIN3+ cases had significantly higher TCR repertoire richness than controls, but evenness did not differ.

The J segment lost 3 bases and the V segment lost 9 bases, leaving 12 bases of the junction unmatched. The CDR3 is 17 amino acids. Germline V gives CDR1 SGHTA, CDR2 FQGTGA. As concerns this clone: Its antigen is still unknown. The read ends 3 residues shy of where the CDR3 ends; the end is completed using the germline J gene.

Only in-frame clones appear in the TCRdb table, and some are missing; sequencing was by immunoSEQ multiplex PCR. The listing records tens of thousands of clones. Sample: blood buffy coat. This chain joins TRBV7-3 and TRBJ2-1, with 12 nucleotides matching TRBD1. This TCR was sampled from a woman aged 18 to 75 with a cervical HPV16 infection that either progressed to CIN3+ or cleared (not recorded which). CDR3 protein: CASSPRGQGAHYNEQFF. The sequenced part of the CDR3 DNA is TGTGCCAGTAGCCCTCGGGGACAGGGGGCTCACTACAATGAG.